This T cell receptor beta chain appears in the sequencing data of a study of OX40 agonist ivuxolimab in advanced cancers. Study-level background: Three patients, one with hepatocellular carcinoma and two with cutaneous melanoma, responded partially.

Trimming removed 7 bases at V and 4 bases at J, with 16 bases between. CDR3 length equals 14 residues. The germline V gene encodes CDR1 SNHLY and CDR2 FYNNEI. The method was immunoSEQ multiplex PCR; TCRdb's version includes in-frame clones alone and lacks a portion of them. The repertoire consists of nearly 55,000 clones, with about 89% occurring once and the leading ten covering roughly 1.3%. This chain joins TRBV2 and TRBJ1-2; tentative D call: TRBD1 (5 bases). The starting material was CD4+ or CD8+ T cells sorted from blood, obtained in a trial of the OX40 agonist ivuxolimab. The receptor's source is an adult with an advanced solid tumor such as melanoma, head and neck, liver or kidney cancer. This CDR3 is CASTSDGGVYGYTF. The CDR3 DNA follows: TGTGCCAGCACTTCGGACGGGGGTGTCTATGGCTACACCTTC. Variable domain in full (rest from reference TRBV2 and TRBJ1-2): EPEVTQTPSHQVTQMGQEVILRCVPISNHLYFYWYRQILGQKVEFLVSFYNNEISEKSEIFDDQFSVERPDGSNFTLKIRSTKLEDSAMYFCASTSDGGVYGYTFGSGTRLTVV.